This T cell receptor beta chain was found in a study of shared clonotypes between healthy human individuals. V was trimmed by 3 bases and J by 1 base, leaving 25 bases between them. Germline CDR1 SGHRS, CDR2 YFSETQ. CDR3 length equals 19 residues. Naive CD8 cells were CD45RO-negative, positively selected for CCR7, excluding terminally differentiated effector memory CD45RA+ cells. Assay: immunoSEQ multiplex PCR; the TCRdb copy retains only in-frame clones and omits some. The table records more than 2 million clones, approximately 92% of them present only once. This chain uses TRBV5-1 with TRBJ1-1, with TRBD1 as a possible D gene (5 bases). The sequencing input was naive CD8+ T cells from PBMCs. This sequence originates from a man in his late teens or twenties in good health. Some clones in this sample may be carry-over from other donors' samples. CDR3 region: CASSSGAGQGRPGNTEAFF. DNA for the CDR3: TGCGCCAGCAGCTCCGGCGCGGGGCAGGGCCGCCCTGGGAACACTGAAGCTTTCTTT.